These T cell receptor beta chains were read from a single sample in a study of shared clonotypes between healthy human individuals. Produced via immunoSEQ multiplex PCR; TCRdb's table is partial and in-frame only. This sample has about 2.4 million clones, with approximately 93% found just once. The sequenced material came from naive CD4+ T cells from PBMCs. These receptors were collected from a man between 18 and 35 years old in good health. Some clones in this sample may be carry-over from other donors' samples. The conserved cysteine and the conserved F or W are not part of the CDR3 here.

j_gene: TRBJ2-7; v_gene: TRBV28; CDR3aa: ASPPIGSASYEQY
j_gene: TRBJ2-1; v_gene: TRBV4-1; CDR3aa: ASSQDLGEVRNEQF
j_gene: TRBJ1-3; v_gene: TRBV5-1; CDR3aa: ASSSDTSGNTIY
j_gene: TRBJ2-1; v_gene: TRBV25-1; CDR3aa: ASSVRLVFSYNEQF
j_gene: TRBJ1-2; v_gene: TRBV2; CDR3aa: ASTGTRYGYT
j_gene: TRBJ2-7; v_gene: TRBV6-5; CDR3aa: ASSYTTGYEQY
j_gene: TRBJ1-2; v_gene: TRBV27; CDR3aa: ASRGIGDGNYGYT
j_gene: TRBJ1-4; v_gene: TRBV7-9; CDR3aa: ASSPRGASNEKLF
j_gene: TRBJ2-7; v_gene: TRBV28; CDR3aa: ASSGGGIDNHEQY
j_gene: TRBJ2-5; v_gene: TRBV5-1; CDR3aa: ASSPRIVRNQETQY
j_gene: TRBJ2-7; v_gene: TRBV5-6; CDR3aa: ASSPRWDRAYEQY
j_gene: TRBJ1-5; v_gene: TRBV27; CDR3aa: ASSLQRRNQPQH
j_gene: TRBJ1-2; v_gene: TRBV29-1; CDR3aa: SVEDWTGYGYT
j_gene: TRBJ2-7; v_gene: TRBV5-1; CDR3aa: ASSATTGVNEQY
j_gene: TRBJ2-7; v_gene: TRBV9; CDR3aa: ASSVDRQGFNEQY
j_gene: TRBJ2-5; v_gene: TRBV10-1; CDR3aa: ASSERRDHETQY
j_gene: TRBJ1-1; v_gene: TRBV28; CDR3aa: ASSGQGAGTAF
j_gene: TRBJ2-7; v_gene: TRBV5-1; CDR3aa: ASSLGLAGIYEQY
j_gene: TRBJ1-1; v_gene: TRBV7-9; CDR3aa: ASSEGRRDTEAF
j_gene: TRBJ1-5; v_gene: TRBV19; CDR3aa: ASSIAVGQPQH
j_gene: TRBJ2-5; v_gene: TRBV5-1; CDR3aa: ASTDEGGSETQY
j_gene: TRBJ1-5; v_gene: TRBV7-9; CDR3aa: ASSLTRGGLEAQH
j_gene: TRBJ1-4; v_gene: TRBV9; CDR3aa: ASSERATNEKLF
j_gene: TRBJ2-7; v_gene: TRBV5-1; CDR3aa: ASSSFGPPEQY
j_gene: TRBJ1-1; v_gene: TRBV6-1; CDR3aa: ASSEFGGRANTEAF
j_gene: TRBJ1-4; v_gene: TRBV2; CDR3aa: ASSVSDSKPTNEKLF
j_gene: TRBJ2-5; v_gene: TRBV5-1; CDR3aa: ASRRGTGVGETQY
j_gene: TRBJ2-7; v_gene: TRBV29-1; CDR3aa: SAVYGPYEQY
j_gene: TRBJ2-3; v_gene: TRBV28; CDR3aa: ASNRITDTQY
j_gene: TRBJ2-2; v_gene: TRBV5-4; CDR3aa: ASSPQQGAGHTGELF
j_gene: TRBJ1-3; v_gene: TRBV13; CDR3aa: ASSLEGSVSGNTIY
j_gene: TRBJ1-2; v_gene: TRBV2; CDR3aa: ASSEEQGAWGYT
j_gene: TRBJ1-1; v_gene: TRBV15; CDR3aa: ATSRDRQNTEAF
j_gene: TRBJ2-1; v_gene: TRBV7-2; CDR3aa: ASSLQAGGDEQF
j_gene: TRBJ1-2; v_gene: TRBV28; CDR3aa: ASSLGNSGTWYGYT
j_gene: TRBJ1-1; v_gene: TRBV7-2; CDR3aa: ASSPTDKGTEAF
j_gene: TRBJ2-5; v_gene: TRBV5-6; CDR3aa: ASRVTGGETQY
j_gene: TRBJ1-1; v_gene: TRBV5-4; CDR3aa: ASSLGAQGDTEAF
j_gene: TRBJ2-1; v_gene: TRBV2; CDR3aa: ASSASGSIYNEQF
j_gene: TRBJ2-5; v_gene: TRBV6-5; CDR3aa: ASSPSRYQETQY
j_gene: TRBJ2-6; v_gene: TRBV28; CDR3aa: ASSDPGQTSGANVLT
j_gene: TRBJ1-5; v_gene: TRBV15; CDR3aa: ATSRGGRSGNQPQH
j_gene: TRBJ2-7; v_gene: TRBV7-2; CDR3aa: ASRRSGTVSYEQY
j_gene: TRBJ1-2; v_gene: TRBV6-1; CDR3aa: ASSEPSDRTSYT